One sample yielded the 28 T cell receptor beta chains listed below, sequenced in a study of shared clonotypes between healthy human individuals. Assay used: immunoSEQ multiplex PCR; TCRdb lists only in-frame clones, some missing. The repertoire includes about 800,000 clones, approximately 97% of them detected once, and about 0.25% sits in the top ten. Positively selected for CCR7, the CD45RO-negative cells used as naive CD8 cells excluded terminally differentiated effector memory CD45RA+ cells. The material sequenced was naive CD8+ T cells sorted from blood. These TCRs come from a man aged 25-40 years in good health.

V and J are TRBV27 and TRBJ2-1; no firm D call. Per germline, CDR1 MNHEY and CDR2 SMNVEV (reference sequence). Trimming took off 1 base at V and 6 bases at J, with 7 bases between the two ends. This CDR3 comprises 13 residues. The CDR3 is CASSLFLFNEQFF. CDR3 nucleotides: TGTGCCAGCAGTTTATTTCTCTTCAATGAGCAGTTCTTC.

The chain uses TRBV5-1 and TRBJ2-1; 7 nucleotides align to TRBD2. The V and J ends lost 7 bases and 2 bases, in that order; junction bases with no gene match: 6. The CDR3 consists of 14 residues. Germline V gene lookup returns CDR1 SGHRS and CDR2 YFSETQ. CDR3 coding DNA: TGCGCCAGCGGGGAGCGGGGCGCCTACAATGAGCAGTTCTTC. It is translated as CASGERGAYNEQFF.

The CDR3 DNA reads as TGTGCCAGCAGCCAAGAGGATGCGTTCTGGGAGCAGTACTTC. This translates into CASSQEDAFWEQYF. The V and J genes are TRBV14 and TRBJ2-7; D is undetermined. The V gene's germline CDR1 is SGHDN and CDR2 FVKESK. This CDR3 region has 14 residues. The germline V and J ends were trimmed by 0 bases and 7 bases, with 13 bases remaining between them.

The chain combines TRBV7-9 with TRBJ2-1, with TRBD1 identical over 9 bases. Germline CDR1 is SEHNR and CDR2 is FQNEAQ (reference sequence). Trimming removed 3 bases from V and 5 bases from J; junction bases left unmatched: 8. The CDR3 runs 16 residues. The CDR3 region is CASSLPQQGANNEQFF. DNA of the CDR3: TGTGCCAGCAGCTTGCCCCAACAGGGGGCCAACAATGAGCAGTTCTTC.

The chain is built from TRBV7-9 and TRBJ2-3, with D unresolved. Germline CDR1 reads SEHNR; CDR2 reads FQNEAQ (reference sequence). V was trimmed by 2 bases and J by 3 bases, leaving 9 bases between them. This CDR3 comprises 14 residues. As DNA, the CDR3 is TGTGCCAGCAGCTTAAACGGTGAAACAGATACGCAGTATTTT. Translated, it gives CASSLNGETDTQYF.

The J gene is TRBJ1-1, the V gene TRBV7-9; TRBD1 matches at 8 bases. In germline, CDR1 is SEHNR, CDR2 FQNEAQ (reference sequence). After removal of 5 bases from V and 0 bases from J, the junction contained 5 bases not matched to a gene. CDR3 length equals 15 residues. The CDR3 protein is CASSLTGDLNTEAFF. In DNA form, the CDR3 reads TGTGCCAGCAGCCTGACAGGGGATTTGAACACTGAAGCTTTCTTT.

The chain carries TRBV7-6 and TRBJ2-1; D is possibly TRBD1 (5 bases). V was pared by 4 bases and J by 10 bases, with 17 bases between. CDR1 is SGHVS and CDR2 is FNYEAQ in the germline V gene. This CDR3 contains 14 residues. The CDR3 protein is CASSSKTDQWEQFF. The CDR3 bases are TGTGCCAGCAGCTCCAAGACAGATCAATGGGAGCAGTTCTTC.

V gene TRBV28 combines with J gene TRBJ2-7, with D possibly being TRBD1 (7 bases). This CDR3 is built from 13 residues. Looked up from germline, CDR1 is MDHEN and CDR2 is SYDVKM. Between the trimmed V and J ends, which lost 8 bases and 3 bases, there was a span of 14 bases. In DNA, the CDR3 is TGTGCCAGCGGACGGAGGGACAGCTACGAGCAGTACTTC. As protein: CASGRRDSYEQYF.

The V gene is TRBV4-1, the J gene TRBJ2-5, with D perhaps matching TRBD1 or TRBD2 (5 bases each). In germline, CDR1 is MGHRA, CDR2 YSYEKL. The CDR3 spans 19 residues. V lost 4 bases, J lost 5 bases, and 29 bases lay in between. The CDR3 is CASSLKLIGISSWGETQYF. For the CDR3, the DNA is TGCGCCAGCAGCCTAAAGTTAATTGGAATATCGTCATGGGGGGAGACCCAGTACTTC.

On this clone: The sample holds other DNA sequences that translate to the same CDR3. V and J are TRBV27 and TRBJ2-1; maybe TRBD1 (7 bases). V lost 6 bases, J lost 4 bases, and 10 bases lay in between. The CDR3 runs to 13 residues. The V gene's germline CDR1 is MNHEY and CDR2 SMNVEV (reference sequence). The CDR3 DNA is TGTGCCAGCAGGACAGGGACTTACAATGAGCAGTTCTTC. Its translation is CASRTGTYNEQFF.

V and J are TRBV5-8 and TRBJ2-7; 13 positions match TRBD2. The V and J ends lost 4 bases and 4 bases, in that order; junction bases with no gene match: 8. The CDR3 runs 16 residues. Germline V gives CDR1 SGHTS, CDR2 YDEGEE. CDR3 sequence: CASSGRTSGSFYEQYF. The CDR3 DNA follows: TGTGCCAGCAGCGGAAGGACTAGCGGGAGTTTTTACGAGCAGTACTTC.

The chain is built from TRBV7-9 and TRBJ2-7; D might be TRBD1 (6 bases). The germline V and J ends were trimmed by 5 bases and 4 bases, with 18 bases remaining between them. Germline CDR1 is SEHNR and CDR2 is FQNEAQ (reference sequence). The CDR3 sequence is 15 residues long. CDR3: CASSPDEGGRYEQYF. The DNA of the CDR3 is TGTGCCAGCAGCCCGGATGAAGGGGGAAGGTACGAGCAGTACTTC. The whole variable domain, filled in from reference TRBV7-9 and TRBJ2-7, reads DTGVSQNPRHKITKRGQNVTFRCDPISEHNRLYWYRQTLGQGPEFLTYFQNEAQLEKSRLLSDRFSAERPKGSFSTLEIQRTEQGDSAMYLCASSPDEGGRYEQYFGPGTRLTVT.

This clone was seen once. The chain combines TRBV11-2 with TRBJ2-7, with 7 positions matching TRBD2. V trimming: 4 bases; J trimming: 3 bases; junction bases outside the gene matches: 18. The CDR3 is 18 amino acids. Germline V CDR1 and CDR2: SGHAT, FQNNGV. DNA for the CDR3: TGTGCCAGCAGCTCCCTTACTAGCGTACCCCGTCAGGGCTACGAGCAGTACTTC. Translation: CASSSLTSVPRQGYEQYF.

This chain connects TRBV11-2 to TRBJ2-3; possibly TRBD2 for D (6 bases). Deletions cut 1 base from V and 4 bases from J, with 15 bases between. CDR1 and CDR2 (germline): SGHAT, FQNNGV. The CDR3 extends over 16 amino acids. This chain's CDR3 is CASSLAVAGRADTQYF. The CDR3 region has the DNA TGTGCCAGCAGCTTAGCGGTGGCGGGACGCGCAGATACGCAGTATTTT.

The chain employs TRBV6-5 and TRBJ2-1; D gene uncertain. CDR1 is MNHEY and CDR2 is SVGAGI in the germline V gene. This CDR3 spans 15 amino acids. Between the trimmed V and J ends, which lost 6 bases and 0 bases, there was a span of 12 bases. The CDR3 DNA reads as TGTGCCAGCAGGCGAACTAAAAGCTCCTACAATGAGCAGTTCTTC. Translated, it gives CASRRTKSSYNEQFF.

The chain recombines TRBV5-1 with TRBJ2-4; 13 nucleotides line up with TRBD2. The CDR3 extends over 17 amino acids. The junction had 11 bases not matched to a gene; V was cut back by 4 bases and J by 7 bases. Germline CDR1 is SGHRS and CDR2 is YFSETQ. The CDR3 reads CASSTGLAGEPGNIQYF. In DNA, the CDR3 is TGCGCCAGCAGCACCGGACTAGCGGGAGAGCCCGGGAACATTCAGTACTTC.

V and J are TRBV7-8 and TRBJ2-2; 8 nucleotides line up with TRBD1. Germline lookup yields CDR1 SGHVS and CDR2 FQNEAQ. The CDR3 has 19 residues. Trimming removed 3 bases from V and 7 bases from J; junction bases left unmatched: 19. CDR3 DNA sequence: TGTGCCAGCAGCTTTGGACAGGGACTCCCCGTTAGGGCGGGCGGGGAGCTGTTTTTT. It yields the protein CASSFGQGLPVRAGGELFF.

Turning to this clone: Other DNA sequences from this sample encode an identical CDR3 as well. The chain uses TRBV18 and TRBJ2-5, with D unclear. V shed 3 bases and J shed 0 bases, with 2 bases lying between them. Germline V gene sequence: CDR1 KGHSH, CDR2 LQKENI. The CDR3 runs 12 residues. The CDR3, as DNA: TGTGCCAGCTCACCGTACCAAGAGACCCAGTACTTC. Its translation: CASSPYQETQYF. Full variable domain (missing parts from reference TRBV18 and TRBJ2-5): NAGVMQNPRHLVRRRGQEARLRCSPMKGHSHVYWYRQLPEEGLKFMVYLQKENIIDESGMPKERFSAEFPKEGPSILRIQQVVRGDSAAYFCASSPYQETQYFGPGTRLLVL.

The chain couples TRBV29-1 to TRBJ2-2, with D hard to call. Germline CDR1 SQVTM, CDR2 ANQGSEA. The CDR3 length is 13 residues. V was pared by 3 bases and J by 0 bases, with 5 bases between. The DNA for the CDR3 is TGCAGCGTTGATCAGTCGAACACCGGGGAGCTGTTTTTT. As protein: CSVDQSNTGELFF.

This chain uses TRBV6-5 with TRBJ1-5, with D uncertain. The CDR3 sequence is 14 residues long. With 10 bases removed from V and 4 bases from J, the gap between germline ends came to 17 bases. Germline V gene lookup returns CDR1 MNHEY and CDR2 SVGAGI. The CDR3 region is CATKGFGENQPQHF. DNA for the CDR3: TGTGCCACCAAGGGTTTTGGCGAGAATCAGCCCCAGCATTTT.

The chain is built from TRBV21-1 and TRBJ2-7; the DNA was not compared with TRBD1, the D call given in the table. TRBV21-1 is a documented pseudogene. This CDR3 comprises 15 residues. CDR3 sequence: CASTLLGQGVDEQYF. The CDR3, as DNA: TGTGCCAGCACCCTACTCGGACAGGGGGTGGACGAGCAGTACTTC.

The rearrangement uses TRBV7-8 and TRBJ1-5; 7 bases are shared with TRBD1. The germline V gene encodes CDR1 SGHVS and CDR2 FQNEAQ. This CDR3 comprises 14 residues. Trimming cost V 10 bases and J 6 bases; bases outside gene matches: 12. The CDR3 loop is CATNEGTVPQPQHF. The CDR3 DNA reads TGTGCCACCAACGAAGGGACAGTCCCTCAGCCCCAGCATTTT.

The chain couples TRBV13 to TRBJ2-7; D may be TRBD2 (6 bases). This CDR3 is built from 14 residues. V lost 1 base to trimming and J lost 3 bases, with 10 bases between them. Looked up from germline, CDR1 is PRHDT and CDR2 is FYEKMQ (reference sequence). For the CDR3, the DNA is TGTGCCAGCAGCTTAGTGGGAGGAGACTACGAGCAGTACTTC. It specifies CASSLVGGDYEQYF.

The genes are TRBV7-2 and TRBJ2-3; 10 nucleotides align to TRBD2. Germline CDR1 and CDR2: SGHTA and FQGNSA. After removal of 1 base from V and 0 bases from J, the junction contained 10 bases not matched to a gene. The CDR3 spans 19 residues. The CDR3 loop is CASSLGSLAGFLSTDTQYF. In nucleotides, the CDR3 is TGTGCCAGCAGCTTAGGCTCACTAGCGGGATTCCTTAGCACAGATACGCAGTATTTT.

J is TRBJ1-1 and V is TRBV28; a weak D match, TRBD1 (5 bases). V lost 2 bases, J lost 7 bases, and 8 bases lay in between. This CDR3 has 12 amino acids. CDR1 and CDR2 (germline): MDHEN, SYDVKM. CDR3 sequence: CASSLDSYEAFF. CDR3 DNA: TGTGCCAGCAGTTTAGACAGCTATGAAGCTTTCTTT.

The rearrangement links TRBV4-1 to TRBJ2-7, with TRBD2 identical over 8 bases. CDR1 MGHRA and CDR2 YSYEKL come from the germline V gene. This CDR3 has 16 amino acids. J gave up 3 bases and V 2 bases, and 9 bases lay outside the gene matches. Here the CDR3 reads CASSQYLSSGSYEQYF. DNA for the CDR3: TGCGCCAGCAGCCAATATCTTTCCAGCGGGAGCTACGAGCAGTACTTC.

The V call is TRBV5-1, the J call TRBJ2-7; maybe TRBD2 (6 bases). This CDR3 contains 16 residues. With 0 bases removed from V and 4 bases from J, the gap between germline ends came to 17 bases. Germline CDR1 is SGHRS and CDR2 is YFSETQ. The CDR3 bases are TGCGCCAGCAGCTTGGGCTCGGCACAGGAGGGTTACGAGCAGTACTTC. This gives the protein CASSLGSAQEGYEQYF.

This sequence joins TRBV5-1 and TRBJ2-7; 12 nucleotides match TRBD1. The trim removed 4 bases at V and 0 bases at J, leaving 2 bases unmatched. The CDR3 has 15 residues. CDR1 and CDR2 from the germline V gene are SGHRS and YFSETQ. DNA of the CDR3: TGCGCCAGCAGCGAGGGACAGGGGGCCTCCTACGAGCAGTACTTC. This sequence encodes CASSEGQGASYEQYF.